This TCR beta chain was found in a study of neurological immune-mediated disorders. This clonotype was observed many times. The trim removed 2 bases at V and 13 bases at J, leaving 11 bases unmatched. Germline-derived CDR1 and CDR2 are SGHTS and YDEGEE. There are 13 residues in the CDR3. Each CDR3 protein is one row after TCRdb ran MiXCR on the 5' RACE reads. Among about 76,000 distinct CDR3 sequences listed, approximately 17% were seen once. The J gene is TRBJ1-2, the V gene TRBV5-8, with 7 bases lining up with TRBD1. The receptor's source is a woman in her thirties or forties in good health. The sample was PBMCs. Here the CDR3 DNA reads TGTGCCAGCAGCTTCCACAGGGGCAGCGGTGCCACCTTC. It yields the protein CASSFHRGSGATF.